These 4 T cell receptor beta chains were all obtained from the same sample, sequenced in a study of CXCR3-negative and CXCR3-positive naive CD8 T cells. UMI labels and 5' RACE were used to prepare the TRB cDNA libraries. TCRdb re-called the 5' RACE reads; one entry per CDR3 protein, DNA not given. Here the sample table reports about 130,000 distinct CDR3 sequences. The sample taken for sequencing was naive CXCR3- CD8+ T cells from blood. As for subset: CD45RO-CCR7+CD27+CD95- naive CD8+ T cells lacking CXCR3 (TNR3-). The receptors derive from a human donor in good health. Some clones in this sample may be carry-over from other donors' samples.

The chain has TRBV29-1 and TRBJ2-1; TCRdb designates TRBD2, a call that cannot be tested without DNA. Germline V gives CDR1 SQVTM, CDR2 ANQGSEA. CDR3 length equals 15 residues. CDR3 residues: CSVDRWSGGPGEQFF.

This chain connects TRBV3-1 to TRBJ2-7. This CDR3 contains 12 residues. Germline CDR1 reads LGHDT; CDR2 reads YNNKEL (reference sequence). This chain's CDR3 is CASSFALYEQYF.

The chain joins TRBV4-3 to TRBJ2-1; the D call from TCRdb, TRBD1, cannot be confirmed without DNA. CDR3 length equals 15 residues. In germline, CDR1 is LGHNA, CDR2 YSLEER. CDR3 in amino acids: CASSRTTGYYNEQFF.

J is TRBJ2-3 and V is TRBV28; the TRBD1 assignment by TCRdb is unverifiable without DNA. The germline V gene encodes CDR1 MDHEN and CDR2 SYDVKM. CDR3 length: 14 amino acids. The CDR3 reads CASSPLTSTDTQYF. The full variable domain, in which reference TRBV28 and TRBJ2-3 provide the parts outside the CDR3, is DVKVTQSSRYLVKRTGEKVFLECVQDMDHENMFWYRQDPGLGLRLIYFSYDVKMKEKGDIPEGYSVSREKKERFSLILESASTNQTSMYLCASSPLTSTDTQYFGPGTRLTVL.